These T cell receptor beta chains were read from a single sample in a study of T cell responses to AZD1222 COVID-19 vaccine. The repertoire was sequenced with immunoSEQ multiplex PCR; TCRdb's copy has only in-frame clones and lacks some. Among some 75,000 clones listed, roughly 90% were seen once. The material sequenced was peripheral blood, taken on day 0 of AZD1222 vaccination. The receptors shown here come from an adult in good health. CDR3s include the opening cysteine and the closing phenylalanine or tryptophan. Each record gives: D gene, V gene, J gene, CDR3 DNA, CDR3 protein. The D gene is left open where the match is weak.

>NA|TRBV28|TRBJ2-3
TGTGCCAGCAGTTCCGCCTGGGGGGTAGCCACAGATACGCAGTATTTT
CASSSAWGVATDTQYF
>TRBD1|TRBV6-6|TRBJ1-1
TGTGCCAGCAGGGCGGGACAGGGGTTTTTAGCTTTCTTT
CASRAGQGFLAFF
>NA|TRBV11-2|TRBJ2-2
TGTGCCAGCAGCCCACTTTTATCCCCCGGGGAGCTGTTTTTT
CASSPLLSPGELFF
>NA|TRBV4-1|TRBJ1-2
TGCGCCAGCAGCCAAGATTCCCGACAGGCCTATGGCTACACCTTC
CASSQDSRQAYGYTF
>NA|TRBV7-9|TRBJ2-2
TGTGCCAGCAGCAAAGGGACTCTCGGTAGCACCGGGGAGCTGTTTTTT
CASSKGTLGSTGELFF
>NA|TRBV29-1|TRBJ2-7
TGCAGCGTGGACCTGGGGGGCTCCTACGAGCAGTACTTC
CSVDLGGSYEQYF
>TRBD1|TRBV5-1|TRBJ2-3
TGCGCCAGCAGCTTGGGAGGGGGCCGCACAGATACGCAGTATTTT
CASSLGGGRTDTQYF
>NA|TRBV7-2|TRBJ2-3
TGTGCCAGCAGCTTAGCTGGGGGAGGAGGCACAGATACGCAGTATTTT
CASSLAGGGGTDTQYF
>TRBD2|TRBV24-1|TRBJ2-1
TGTGCCACCAGTGACGGCGGGGGTAAGCAGTTCTTC
CATSDGGGKQFF
>TRBD2|TRBV2|TRBJ2-2
TGTGCCAGCAGTGGACTAGCGGGGATCACCGGGGAGCTGTTTTTT
CASSGLAGITGELFF
>TRBD2|TRBV24-1|TRBJ2-1
TGTGCCACCACCCTAGGCGGGAGAGACTACAATGAGCAGTTCTTC
CATTLGGRDYNEQFF
>NA|TRBV27|TRBJ1-2
TGTGCCAGCAGTTTAACCTGGACAGCTAACTATGGCTACACCTTC
CASSLTWTANYGYTF
>NA|TRBV18|TRBJ2-7
TGTGCCAGCTCACCAGGGGGGCAGTCATACGCCGAGCAGTACTTC
CASSPGGQSYAEQYF
>TRBD1|TRBV2|TRBJ1-6
TGTGCCAGCGGGACAGAGAATTCACCCCTCCACTTT
CASGTENSPLHF
>NA|TRBV5-1|TRBJ1-2
TGCGCCAGCAGCCCTGAGGGCTCCGCGAACTATGGCTACACCTTC
CASSPEGSANYGYTF
>NA|TRBV5-4|TRBJ1-3
TGTGCCAGCAGCTATTTCTCTGGAAACACCATATATTTT
CASSYFSGNTIYF
>NA|TRBV7-9|TRBJ1-2
TGTGCCAGCAGCTCCCAGGCCTCGAACTCCTATGGCTACACCTTC
CASSSQASNSYGYTF